This TCR beta chain was retrieved from a study of cytomegalovirus exposure and HLA in healthy donors. Across the study: Of all 400 or so donors who were genotyped, roughly 81% belonged to the Caucasian-associated ancestry cluster.

This clone came up once. The CDR3 runs to 16 residues. PCR used 60 Vbeta primers and 13 Jbeta primers. Measured with immunoSEQ multiplex PCR; TCRdb has only the in-frame clones, and not every one. The sample holds almost 200,000 clones; 75% to 85% are singletons and the top ten take approximately 0.36%. The rearrangement uses TRBV21-1 and TRBJ1-3. TRBV21-1 is annotated as a pseudogene. Sequenced sample: PBMCs. The sequence came from a male donor in good health and CMV-seropositive. CDR3 sequence reads: CASSKVSGRPGNTIYF. In nucleotides, the CDR3 is TGTGCCAGCAGCAAAGTGAGCGGCAGGCCTGGAAACACCATATATTTT.